Detailed here is one T cell receptor (beta chain). The antigen is undetermined. Amplification by 5'RACE using constant-segment primers produced TCR alpha and TCR beta cDNA libraries that carried sample barcodes and UMIs. From the 5' RACE reads, TCRdb called clonotypes with MiXCR, one entry per CDR3 protein. The table shows 250,000 to 350,000 distinct CDR3 sequences, with roughly 17% occurring only once. V lost 8 bases to trimming and J lost 2 bases, with 13 bases between them. Germline V lookup: CDR1 SGHAT, CDR2 FQNNGV. This CDR3 is built from 13 residues. These data are taken from a study of T-cell memory formation after mild COVID-19. Overall study results and limits: CD4+ contracting clones lay mainly in CM and EM, CD8+ ones in EMRA.

The sample taken for sequencing was PBMCs or a T cell subset sorted from them (not recorded which). This sequence originates from a man between 18 and 29 years old who had mild COVID-19 (a few samples of this study predate the infection). Cell type and time point are not known. The rearrangement uses TRBV11-2 and TRBJ2-7, with D maybe TRBD2 (6 bases). This CDR3 is CASGGTETYEQYF. The CDR3, as DNA: TGTGCCAGCGGGGGGACGGAAACCTACGAGCAGTACTTC.